This TCR beta chain comes out of a study of blood T cell repertoires in COVID-19. Study summary: Researchers got acute and convalescent COVID-19 samples from the United States, Italy and Spain.

Clones were sequenced by immunoSEQ multiplex PCR, and TCRdb holds only the in-frame ones, with some missing. The repertoire holds 380,000 or so clones, over 75% seen once, with roughly 1.4% in the top ten. The CDR3 sequence is 13 residues long. Germline-derived CDR1 and CDR2 are SGHVS and FQNEAQ. V lost 5 bases, J lost 7 bases, and 14 bases lay in between. This chain connects TRBV7-8 to TRBJ1-2; D ambiguous. The sample consisted of PBMCs or T cells enriched from blood (not recorded which). The sequence was obtained from a man aged 30-40 years who had recovered from COVID-19. As DNA, the CDR3 is TGTGCCAGCAGCCCTAACGCTTTGTTTGGCTACACCTTC. This encodes CASSPNALFGYTF.